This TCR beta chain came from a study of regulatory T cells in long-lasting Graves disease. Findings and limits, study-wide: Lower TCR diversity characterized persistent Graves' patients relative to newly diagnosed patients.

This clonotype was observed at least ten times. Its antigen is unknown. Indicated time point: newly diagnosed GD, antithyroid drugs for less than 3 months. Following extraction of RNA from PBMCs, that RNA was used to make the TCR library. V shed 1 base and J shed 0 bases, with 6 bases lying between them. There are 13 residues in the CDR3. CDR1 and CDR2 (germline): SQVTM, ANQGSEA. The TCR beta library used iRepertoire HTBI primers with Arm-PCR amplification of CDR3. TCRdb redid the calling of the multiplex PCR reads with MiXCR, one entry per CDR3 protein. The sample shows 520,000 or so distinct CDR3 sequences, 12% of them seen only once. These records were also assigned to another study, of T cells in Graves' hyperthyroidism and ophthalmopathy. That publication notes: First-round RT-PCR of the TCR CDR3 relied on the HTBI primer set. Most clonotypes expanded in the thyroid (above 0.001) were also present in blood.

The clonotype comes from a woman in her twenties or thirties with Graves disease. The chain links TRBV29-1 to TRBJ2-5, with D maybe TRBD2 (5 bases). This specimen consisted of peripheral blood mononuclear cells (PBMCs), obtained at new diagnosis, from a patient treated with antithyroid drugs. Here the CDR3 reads CSVEAGNQETQYF. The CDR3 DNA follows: TGCAGCGTTGAAGCCGGGAACCAAGAGACCCAGTACTTC.